The 26 T cell receptor beta chains given below trace back to one sample, sequenced in a study of Ad26.COV2.S vaccination and SARS-CoV-2 variants. Treatment meaning: roughly 18 received Ad26.COV2.S at low or high dose, single or two shots; several received placebo; per-sample allocation not given. Each sample was drawn 63 days after the first injection (of vaccine or placebo). Only in-frame clones appear in the TCRdb table, and some are missing; sequencing was by immunoSEQ multiplex PCR. The data show some 350,000 clones, around 90% seen once. This material consisted of peripheral blood, taken in a trial of Ad26.COV2.S vaccine versus placebo. All receptors derive from a person between 18 and 60 years old who received the Ad26.COV2.S COVID-19 vaccine or a placebo.

This chain links TRBV7-6 with TRBJ1-2; TRBD1 is a possible D gene (5 bases). V was cut by 7 bases and J by 3 bases, with 15 bases left in between. This CDR3 is 14 amino acids long. CDR1 and CDR2 (germline): SGHVS, FNYEAQ. The chain's CDR3 is CASTLWEGHYGYTF. The CDR3, as DNA: TGTGCCAGCACCCTATGGGAGGGACACTATGGCTACACCTTC.

The chain recombines TRBV7-2 with TRBJ2-5; a possible D gene is TRBD2 (5 bases). The V gene lost 0 bases and the J gene lost 6 bases, with 20 bases spanning the gap. CDR3 length: 17 amino acids. Germline V CDR1 and CDR2: SGHTA, FQGNSA. CDR3 bases: TGTGCCAGCAGCTTAGCTGTGGTACTACTCGGGGAAAAGACCCAGTACTTC. This encodes CASSLAVVLLGEKTQYF. The full variable domain, with the rest looked up from reference TRBV7-2 and TRBJ2-5, is GAGVSQSPSNKVTEKGKDVELRCDPISGHTALYWYRQSLGQGLEFLIYFQGNSAPDKSGLPSDRFSAERTGGSVSTLTIQRTQQEDSAVYLCASSLAVVLLGEKTQYFGPGTRLLVL.

The rearrangement uses TRBV11-2 and TRBJ2-3; no definite D call. V was clipped by 5 bases and J by 8 bases, with 5 bases between them. Germline V gene sequence: CDR1 SGHAT, CDR2 FQNNGV. This CDR3 spans 10 amino acids. The CDR3 DNA reads as TGTGCCAGCAGCCTCAGTACGCAGTATTTT. This translates into CASSLSTQYF.

This clone was seen only once. The V call is TRBV7-2, the J call TRBJ1-2; D gene uncertain. Trimming removed 5 bases at V and 1 base at J, with 11 bases between. The CDR3 extends over 14 amino acids. The germline CDR1 and CDR2 sequences are SGHTA and FQGNSA. CDR3 coding DNA: TGTGCCAGCAGCCCGCCGGAGATTAACTATGGCTACACCTTC. Protein product: CASSPPEINYGYTF.

The genes are TRBV27 and TRBJ1-1; D call uncertain. This CDR3 has 12 residues. The germline V and J ends were trimmed by 7 bases and 5 bases, with 11 bases remaining between them. Germline CDR1 reads MNHEY; CDR2 reads SMNVEV (reference sequence). CDR3 region: CASMRLGTEAFF. The DNA of the CDR3 is TGTGCCAGCATGCGGTTGGGGACTGAAGCTTTCTTT.

The chain carries TRBV10-3 and TRBJ1-5; TRBD1 is a possible D gene (5 bases). This CDR3 comprises 14 residues. Germline values: CDR1 ENHRY, CDR2 SYGVKD. V was pared by 0 bases and J by 8 bases, with 11 bases between. Here the CDR3 reads CAISESGGEKPQHF. In DNA, the CDR3 is TGTGCCATCAGTGAGTCGGGGGGGGAAAAGCCCCAGCATTTT.

This chain links TRBV15 with TRBJ1-1, with D hard to call. Germline values: CDR1 LNHNV, CDR2 YYDKDF (reference sequence). The CDR3 contains 12 residues. V lost 5 bases and J lost 4, with 8 bases in between. CDR3 bases: TGTGCCACCAGCCGGAGAGGCACTGAAGCTTTCTTT. Translating gives CATSRRGTEAFF. The complete variable domain, with remaining parts taken from reference TRBV15 and TRBJ1-1, reads DAMVIQNPRYQVTQFGKPVTLSCSQTLNHNVMYWYQQKSSQAPKLLFHYYDKDFNNEADTPDNFQSRRPNTSFCFLDIRSPGLGDTAMYLCATSRRGTEAFFGQGTRLTVV.

To note about this clone: Distinct nucleotide sequences in the sample also encode this CDR3. The chain recombines TRBV6-5 with TRBJ2-1; either TRBD1 or TRBD2 may fit D (5 bases each). Germline CDR1 is MNHEY and CDR2 is SVGAGI. Trimming removed 6 bases at V and 7 bases at J, with 13 bases between. The CDR3 extends over 13 amino acids. CDR3 amino acids: CASSYLGGNEQFF. For the CDR3, the DNA is TGTGCCAGCAGCTACCTTGGGGGAAATGAGCAGTTCTTC.

The V and J genes are TRBV7-9 and TRBJ2-6; 8 bases are shared with TRBD2. Germline values: CDR1 SEHNR, CDR2 FQNEAQ (reference sequence). J lost 4 bases, V lost 4 bases, and 12 bases had no gene match. This CDR3 spans 18 amino acids. CDR3: CASSSAGLAGHGANVLTF. In DNA form, the CDR3 reads TGTGCCAGCAGCTCCGCAGGACTAGCCGGCCACGGGGCCAACGTCCTGACTTTC.

This chain links TRBV5-6 with TRBJ2-2, with 7 bases that match TRBD1. Per germline, CDR1 SGHDT and CDR2 YYEEEE. This CDR3 contains 16 residues. V lost 1 base and J lost 2; bases outside the gene matches: 5. The DNA for the CDR3 is TGTGCCAGCAGCTTGCGCAGGGGGTCTAACACCGGGGAGCTGTTTTTT. This codes for CASSLRRGSNTGELFF. Full variable domain (outside the CDR3, taken from reference TRBV5-6 and TRBJ2-2): DAGVTQSPTHLIKTRGQQVTLRCSPKSGHDTVSWYQQALGQGPQFIFQYYEEEERQRGNFPDRFSGHQFPNYSSELNVNALLLGDSALYLCASSLRRGSNTGELFFGEGSRLTVL.

The chain couples TRBV4-1 to TRBJ2-1, with TRBD1 matching over 7 bases. The germline gives CDR1 MGHRA, CDR2 YSYEKL. CDR3 length: 16 amino acids. The junction had 6 bases not matched to a gene; V was cut back by 3 bases and J by 1 base. The CDR3 DNA reads TGCGCCAGCAGCCAGACAGGGTCGTTTTCCTACAATGAGCAGTTCTTC. As protein: CASSQTGSFSYNEQFF.

The chain recombines TRBV7-2 with TRBJ2-7, with D possibly TRBD2 on 6 matching bases. The CDR3 has 16 amino acids. The ends were cut back, 1 base at V and 3 bases at J, with 16 bases in the middle. Germline V lookup: CDR1 SGHTA, CDR2 FQGNSA. CDR3 coding DNA: TGTGCCAGCAGCTTAGAAAGACTACTGCGGGGCTACGAGCAGTACTTC. It encodes CASSLERLLRGYEQYF. The full variable domain, completed using reference TRBV7-2 and TRBJ2-7, is GAGVSQSPSNKVTEKGKDVELRCDPISGHTALYWYRQSLGQGLEFLIYFQGNSAPDKSGLPSDRFSAERTGGSVSTLTIQRTQQEDSAVYLCASSLERLLRGYEQYFGPGTRLTVT.

The chain joins TRBV4-3 to TRBJ2-7; D uncertain. Trimming removed 0 bases at V and 1 base at J, with 7 bases between. Per the germline V gene, CDR1 is LGHNA and CDR2 is YSLEER. This CDR3 is 14 amino acids long. In nucleotides, the CDR3 is TGCGCCAGCAGCCAAGAATGGCGGTCCTACGAGCAGTACTTC. Translated: CASSQEWRSYEQYF.

J is TRBJ1-1 and V is TRBV4-2; 7 bases line up with TRBD1. The J segment lost 4 bases and the V segment lost 6 bases, leaving 17 bases of the junction unmatched. This CDR3 region has 17 residues. Germline loops: CDR1 LGHNA, CDR2 YNFKEQ. This chain's CDR3 is CASSQIYARGLSTEAFF. The DNA of the CDR3 is TGTGCCAGCAGTCAAATCTACGCAAGGGGGCTCAGCACTGAAGCTTTCTTT.

The genes are TRBV5-1 and TRBJ2-5, with D tentatively TRBD1 (6 bases). V was trimmed by 2 bases and J by 0 bases, leaving 8 bases between them. The CDR3 runs to 14 residues. Germline-derived CDR1 and CDR2 are SGHRS and YFSETQ. The CDR3 sequence: CASSFPGDQETQYF. Written as DNA, the CDR3 is TGCGCCAGCAGCTTTCCAGGGGACCAAGAGACCCAGTACTTC.

The count of this clone is one. The chain combines TRBV11-2 with TRBJ1-1; D unclear. The length of the CDR3 is 13 residues. V was cut by 3 bases and J by 7 bases, with 12 bases left in between. The germline CDR1 and CDR2 sequences are SGHAT and FQNNGV. The CDR3 loop is CASSLTDGIEAFF. CDR3 in DNA: TGTGCCAGCAGCTTGACGGACGGAATTGAAGCTTTCTTT. The complete variable domain, with remaining parts taken from reference TRBV11-2 and TRBJ1-1, reads EAGVAQSPRYKIIEKRQSVAFWCNPISGHATLYWYQQILGQGPKLLIQFQNNGVVDDSQLPKDRFSAERLKGVDSTLKIQPAKLEDSAVYLCASSLTDGIEAFFGQGTRLTVV.

The chain joins TRBV19 to TRBJ1-2; TRBD1 might be the D (5 bases). Germline V gene sequence: CDR1 LNHDA, CDR2 SQIVND (reference sequence). The CDR3 is made up of 13 amino acids. V shed 7 bases and J shed 6 bases, with 15 bases lying between them. The CDR3: CASIKTQGDGYTF. The CDR3 nucleotides read TGTGCCAGTATTAAGACGCAGGGCGATGGCTACACCTTC.

In this sample, this clone turned up a few times. The CDR3 nucleotides read TGTGCCAGCAGCGTCACCGCCTACTCAGGGGACACCATATATTTT. This codes for CASSVTAYSGDTIYF. The rearrangement uses TRBV9 and TRBJ1-3; tentative D call: TRBD1 (6 bases). Germline V gene data show CDR1 as SGDLS and CDR2 as YYNGEE. There are 15 residues in the CDR3. The germline V and J ends were trimmed by 2 bases and 8 bases, with 17 bases remaining between them.

V gene TRBV4-1 combines with J gene TRBJ2-2, with 10 bases identical to TRBD2. The CDR3 covers 19 residues. CDR1 MGHRA and CDR2 YSYEKL come from the germline V gene. V was pared by 6 bases and J by 4 bases, with 17 bases of the junction left unmatched. CDR3 region: CASRSLGAGGRKGTGELFF. The CDR3 DNA is TGCGCCAGCAGGTCCCTTGGAGCGGGGGGGCGAAAGGGCACCGGGGAGCTGTTTTTT.

This clone appeared a few times. This chain uses TRBV4-2 with TRBJ1-6, with D unresolved. The CDR3 runs to 14 residues. In germline, CDR1 is LGHNA, CDR2 YNFKEQ. The ends were cut back, 0 bases at V and 6 bases at J, with 6 bases in the middle. CDR3 DNA sequence: TGTGCCAGCAGCCAAGACGGAAGTAATTCACCCCTCCACTTT. It translates to CASSQDGSNSPLHF.

V is TRBV4-1 and J is TRBJ1-1; no clear D. Looked up from germline, CDR1 is MGHRA and CDR2 is YSYEKL. This CDR3 spans 15 amino acids. V lost 0 bases and J 3 bases, leaving 11 bases between the germline ends. Here the CDR3 reads CASSQDRWVDTEAFF. CDR3 sequence (DNA): TGCGCCAGCAGCCAAGATCGGTGGGTGGACACTGAAGCTTTCTTT.

The chain couples TRBV9 to TRBJ1-2; tentative D call: TRBD1 (6 bases). From germline, CDR1 is SGDLS and CDR2 YYNGEE. Trimming took off 3 bases at V and 1 base at J, with 13 bases between the two ends. The CDR3 is 15 residues long. The CDR3 DNA reads TGTGCCAGCAGCGCTACAGGGACCAATAACTATGGCTACACCTTC. Protein sequence: CASSATGTNNYGYTF.

This chain links TRBV10-1 with TRBJ1-1, with D perhaps TRBD1 (6 bases). The length of the CDR3 is 14 residues. Germline CDR1 and CDR2: WNHNN and SYGVQD (reference sequence). With 4 bases removed from V and 5 bases from J, the gap between germline ends came to 14 bases. The CDR3: CASSVSRGGTEAFF. The CDR3 nucleotides read TGCGCCAGCAGTGTTAGCAGGGGAGGAACTGAAGCTTTCTTT.

The chain has TRBV4-1 and TRBJ2-1, with TRBD1 as a possible D gene (6 bases). CDR1 and CDR2 (germline): MGHRA, YSYEKL. The germline V and J ends were trimmed by 0 bases and 9 bases, with 12 bases remaining between them. The CDR3 covers 14 residues. The CDR3 DNA follows: TGCGCCAGCAGCCAAGACAGAGTACAGGGTGAGCAGTTCTTC. As protein: CASSQDRVQGEQFF.

The chain employs TRBV11-3 and TRBJ2-1; D is unresolved. Germline-derived CDR1 and CDR2 are SGHNT and YENEEA. Trimming removed 0 bases at V and 7 bases at J, with 1 base between. The CDR3 sequence is 11 residues long. The CDR3 loop is CASSLENEQFF. The CDR3 DNA follows: TGTGCCAGCAGCTTAGAGAATGAGCAGTTCTTC.

V is TRBV28 and J is TRBJ1-2, with a tentative D call TRBD1 (6 bases). The V end was cut by 7 bases, the J end by 7 bases, with 10 bases between. The length of the CDR3 is 11 residues. Germline V gives CDR1 MDHEN, CDR2 SYDVKM. The DNA of the CDR3 is TGTGCCAGCAATTCAGGGGTTGGCTACACCTTC. Translation: CASNSGVGYTF.